These 17 T cell receptor beta chains share one sample of origin, sequenced in a study of T-cell memory formation after mild COVID-19. TCRdb reprocessed the 5' RACE reads via MiXCR and lists one record per CDR3 protein. The sample lists more than 450,000 distinct CDR3 sequences, about a sixth occurring once. The specimen sequenced was PBMCs or a T cell subset sorted from them (not recorded which). The source is an adult woman who had mild COVID-19 (a few samples of this study predate the infection). Cell type and time point are not known.

The table lists this clonotype with a few counts. The chain carries TRBV29-1 and TRBJ1-2, with unresolved D. The CDR3 has 16 amino acids. Trimming removed 1 base at V and 4 bases at J, with 19 bases between. Germline V CDR1 and CDR2: SQVTM, ANQGSEA. The CDR3 sequence: CSVEGLSRKGGYGYTF. CDR3 coding DNA: TGCAGCGTTGAAGGGTTGTCCAGGAAAGGTGGCTATGGCTACACCTTC.

The rearrangement uses TRBV20-1 and TRBJ2-1, with TRBD2 identical over 10 bases. The length of the CDR3 is 20 residues. Germline V gives CDR1 DFQATT, CDR2 SNEGSKA (reference sequence). Unmatched junction bases numbered 15, after V lost 1 base and J lost 0 bases. In nucleotides, the CDR3 is TGCAGTGCTAGAGTAGTTAGTATAGCGGGAGGCCGTGTCTCCTACAATGAGCAGTTCTTC. Translating gives CSARVVSIAGGRVSYNEQFF.

V is TRBV5-1 and J is TRBJ2-2, with 8 nucleotides matching TRBD2. V shed 2 bases and J 8 bases; nucleotides not matched to a gene: 8. The V gene's germline CDR1 is SGHRS and CDR2 YFSETQ. This CDR3 comprises 15 residues. Here the CDR3 reads CASSLQREIAGELFF. CDR3 bases: TGCGCCAGCAGCTTACAGCGGGAGATAGCGGGGGAGCTGTTTTTT.

This clonotype occurred a few times. The rearrangement links TRBV10-3 to TRBJ2-5; D call uncertain. The V end was cut by 0 bases, the J end by 5 bases, with 7 bases between. The CDR3 contains 13 residues. Germline V gene data show CDR1 as ENHRY and CDR2 as SYGVKD. CDR3 sequence: CAISESMEETQYF. CDR3 nucleotides: TGTGCCATCAGTGAGTCAATGGAGGAGACCCAGTACTTC.

This clonotype was seen more than once but under ten times. The chain links TRBV11-2 to TRBJ2-7; D might be TRBD1 or TRBD2, each matching 5 bases. From germline, CDR1 is SGHAT and CDR2 FQNNGV. V shed 2 bases and J shed 5 bases, with 13 bases lying between them. The CDR3 runs 14 residues. CDR3 bases: TGTGCCAGCAGCTTAACCCCCAGGGACCACGAGCAGTACTTC. It translates to CASSLTPRDHEQYF.

CDR3 coding DNA: TGTGCCAGCAGCCAAGATAGGACAGACAATGAGCAGTTCTTC. Its protein is CASSQDRTDNEQFF. The V gene is TRBV14, the J gene TRBJ2-1, with D tentatively TRBD1 (6 bases). The CDR3 consists of 14 residues. In germline, CDR1 is SGHDN, CDR2 FVKESK. V lost 0 bases, J lost 5 bases, and 8 bases lay in between.

The CDR3, as DNA: TGCAGTGCTAGAGATCTAAGCGGGAGTGTGCCCGGGGAGCTGTTTTTT. It is translated as CSARDLSGSVPGELFF. The V gene is TRBV20-1, the J gene TRBJ2-2, with 8 bases lining up with TRBD2. The CDR3 is 16 amino acids. Germline CDR1 reads DFQATT; CDR2 reads SNEGSKA (reference sequence). Unmatched junction bases numbered 9, after V lost 0 bases and J lost 6 bases.

This clonotype turned up a few times. J is TRBJ1-1 and V is TRBV18; D gene uncertain. In germline, CDR1 is KGHSH, CDR2 LQKENI. The CDR3 totals 16 residues. V lost 4 bases, J lost 0 bases, and 15 bases lay in between. CDR3 nucleotide sequence: TGTGCCAGCTCACACCCCGGTGTGGGGTTGAACACTGAAGCTTTCTTT. Translating it yields CASSHPGVGLNTEAFF.

Only a few counts were recorded for this clonotype. V usage is TRBV15 and J usage is TRBJ1-1; 11 nucleotides match TRBD1. CDR3 size: 15 residues. CDR1 and CDR2 from the germline V gene are LNHNV and YYDKDF (reference sequence). Losses at the gene ends were 3 bases for V and 4 bases for J; bases not matched to a gene: 4. Here the CDR3 reads CATSRDRGPTTEAFF. The CDR3 nucleotides read TGTGCCACCAGCAGGGACAGGGGGCCGACCACTGAAGCTTTCTTT. Using reference TRBV15 and TRBJ1-1 for the parts outside the CDR3, the full variable domain is DAMVIQNPRYQVTQFGKPVTLSCSQTLNHNVMYWYQQKSSQAPKLLFHYYDKDFNNEADTPDNFQSRRPNTSFCFLDIRSPGLGDTAMYLCATSRDRGPTTEAFFGQGTRLTVV.

In this sample, this clonotype turned up a few times. V and J are TRBV5-1 and TRBJ1-1; possibly TRBD1 for D (5 bases). V was pared by 0 bases and J by 6 bases, with 9 bases between. CDR1 is SGHRS and CDR2 is YFSETQ in the germline V gene. The CDR3 loop spans 13 amino acids. In DNA form, the CDR3 reads TGCGCCAGCAGCTTGGCTGGGGGACCTGAAGCTTTCTTT. Translated: CASSLAGGPEAFF.

This clonotype was seen only a few times. The chain couples TRBV7-9 to TRBJ2-3; 11 bases are shared with TRBD2. The V and J ends lost 5 bases and 2 bases, in that order; junction bases with no gene match: 3. This CDR3 contains 15 residues. The germline V gene encodes CDR1 SEHNR and CDR2 FQNEAQ (reference sequence). DNA of the CDR3: TGTGCCAGCAGCCCGGGACTAGCGGACACAGATACGCAGTATTTT. Translated, it gives CASSPGLADTDTQYF.

This clonotype was observed once. The chain has TRBV5-6 and TRBJ1-2; D not resolved. Germline V gives CDR1 SGHDT, CDR2 YYEEEE. The V gene lost 4 bases and the J gene lost 3 bases, with 13 bases spanning the gap. This CDR3 contains 14 residues. The CDR3 reads CASSVAAVDYGYTF. The DNA for the CDR3 is TGTGCCAGCAGCGTGGCGGCAGTGGACTATGGCTACACCTTC.

This clonotype was observed a few times. This chain links TRBV12-3 or TRBV12-4 with TRBJ1-1; D is unclear. This CDR3 is 13 amino acids long. V was clipped by 2 bases and J by 4 bases, with 8 bases between them. The CDR3 loop is CASSLNGFTEAFF. The CDR3 bases are TGTGCCAGCAGTTTAAACGGGTTCACTGAAGCTTTCTTT.

There are a few counts of this clonotype. The genes are TRBV5-5 and TRBJ2-7, with a weak D call TRBD1 (6 bases). The CDR3 has 20 amino acids. V dropped 4 bases and J dropped 3 bases, with 32 bases sitting between them. Per germline, CDR1 SGHKS and CDR2 YYEKEE (reference sequence). The chain's CDR3 is CASSLIVVDFGQPRGYEQYF. The CDR3 DNA sequence: TGTGCCAGCAGCCTTATCGTTGTGGACTTCGGACAACCCAGGGGCTACGAGCAGTACTTC.

This chain uses TRBV18 with TRBJ2-1, with D unclear. Germline V gene data show CDR1 as KGHSH and CDR2 as LQKENI. CDR3 length: 13 amino acids. Trimming pared 3 bases from V and 8 bases from J, leaving 11 bases between. CDR3 DNA sequence: TGTGCCAGCTCACCGTCGCGGAGAGATGAGCAGTTCTTC. This encodes CASSPSRRDEQFF.

J is TRBJ2-3 and V is TRBV4-3, with D tentatively TRBD1 (5 bases). The V end lost 0 bases, the J end lost 2 bases, and 15 bases lay between the germline ends. CDR3 length: 17 residues. Germline V gives CDR1 LGHNA, CDR2 YSLEER. CDR3 region: CASSQDSTTAYTDTQYF. The CDR3 DNA is TGCGCCAGCAGCCAAGATAGTACGACAGCATACACAGATACGCAGTATTTT.

The rearrangement uses TRBV5-6 and TRBJ2-7; possibly TRBD2 for D (5 bases). The germline V gene encodes CDR1 SGHDT and CDR2 YYEEEE. This CDR3 is built from 15 residues. The V end was cut by 3 bases, the J end by 4 bases, with 17 bases between. The CDR3 nucleotides are TGTGCCAGCAGCTCCGGACTTAGCTTGATATACGAGCAGTACTTC. It is translated as CASSSGLSLIYEQYF.